These 22 T cell receptor beta chains came from one sample sequenced in a study of blood T cell repertoires in COVID-19. The protocol was immunoSEQ multiplex PCR, while the TCRdb copy is restricted to in-frame clones and leaves out a portion. Here the sample spans 150,000 to 180,000 clones, roughly 80% being singletons. The sequenced material came from peripheral blood. The receptors stem from a woman aged 55 to 70 with acute or convalescent COVID-19.

Details on this clone: A junction boundary mismatches the germline segment, possibly from a read error. The sample has other DNA sequences that encode this CDR3 too. The rearrangement links TRBV6-5 to TRBJ2-7, with D possibly being TRBD1 (5 bases). Germline V gene sequence: CDR1 MNHEY, CDR2 SVGAGI. The CDR3 length is 14 residues. The CDR3 nucleotides read TGTGCCAGCAGCTACTCTTTCAGGGATTATGAGCAGTACTTC. This gives the protein CASSYSFRDYEQYF.

CDR3: CASSVLGSGGAPSTDTQYF. As DNA, the CDR3 is TGTGCCAGCAGTGTTTTAGGTAGCGGGGGTGCTCCTAGCACAGATACGCAGTATTTT. V is TRBV6-1 and J is TRBJ2-3, with 9 positions matching TRBD2. V dropped 4 bases and J dropped 0; count of bases not matched to a gene: 14. This CDR3 region has 19 residues. CDR1 is MNHNS and CDR2 is SASEGT in the germline V gene.

Remarks on this clone: The same CDR3 also results from other DNA sequences found in this sample. V usage is TRBV18 and J usage is TRBJ1-2; perhaps TRBD1 as D (6 bases). Germline CDR1 KGHSH, CDR2 LQKENI. CDR3 length: 14 residues. V was pared by 3 bases and J by 2 bases, with 10 bases between. The DNA for the CDR3 is TGTGCCAGCTCACCCCTCCAGGGGAACTATGGCTACACCTTC. Translation: CASSPLQGNYGYTF.

The V call is TRBV11-3, the J call TRBJ2-1; possibly TRBD1 for D (6 bases). V lost 10 bases, J lost 5 bases, and 12 bases lay in between. This CDR3 is 12 amino acids long. Per germline, CDR1 SGHNT and CDR2 YENEEA. The CDR3: CATQGQNNEQFF. CDR3 in DNA: TGTGCCACGCAGGGACAAAACAATGAGCAGTTCTTC.

This chain joins TRBV30 and TRBJ1-5; maybe TRBD1 (6 bases). CDR3 length equals 13 residues. Between the trimmed V and J ends, which lost 4 bases and 6 bases, there was a span of 13 bases. Germline V gene sequence: CDR1 GTSNPN, CDR2 SVGIG (reference sequence). The CDR3 reads CAWTLGAGQPQHF. For the CDR3, the DNA is TGTGCCTGGACCTTGGGGGCAGGTCAGCCCCAGCATTTT.

In regard to this clone: At the DNA level, this CDR3 is encoded by other sequences in the same sample as well. V and J are TRBV3-1 (or the pseudogene TRBV3-2) and TRBJ1-6; D ambiguous. Germline V lookup: CDR1 LGHDT, CDR2 YNNKEL (reference sequence). Trimming shortened V by 1 base and J by 4 bases, and 5 bases separated the two germline ends. This CDR3 has 14 residues. The CDR3 loop is CASSQGPYNSPLHF. CDR3 sequence (DNA): TGTGCCAGCAGCCAAGGGCCGTATAATTCACCCCTCCACTTT.

The chain combines TRBV7-9 with TRBJ1-5, with 8 nucleotides matching TRBD1. Looked up from germline, CDR1 is SEHNR and CDR2 is FQNEAQ (reference sequence). V gave up 5 bases and J gave up 5 bases; unmatched junction bases: 11. The CDR3 covers 16 residues. CDR3 in amino acids: CASSPPGRGLDQPQHF. The CDR3 bases are TGTGCCAGCAGCCCTCCCGGCAGGGGGCTTGATCAGCCCCAGCATTTT.

The genes are TRBV18 and TRBJ1-6; perhaps TRBD1 as D (6 bases). The germline gives CDR1 KGHSH, CDR2 LQKENI. Trimming took off 0 bases at V and 7 bases at J, with 10 bases between the two ends. The CDR3 has 15 residues. CDR3 DNA sequence: TGTGCCAGCTCACCACCGGGGGCGGCAAATTCACCCCTCCACTTT. This gives the protein CASSPPGAANSPLHF.

This clone came up a few times. CDR3 in DNA: TGTGCCAGCAGTCACGGACAGTTTAACTATGGCTACACCTTC. Protein: CASSHGQFNYGYTF. J is TRBJ1-2 and V is TRBV6-5, with D perhaps matching TRBD1 (6 bases). The germline gives CDR1 MNHEY, CDR2 SVGAGI. Between the trimmed V and J ends, which lost 5 bases and 1 base, there was a span of 11 bases. The CDR3 consists of 14 residues.

The V and J genes are TRBV6-5 and TRBJ1-2; D gene uncertain. Trimming shortened V by 5 bases and J by 12 bases, and 22 bases separated the two germline ends. There are 14 residues in the CDR3. Looked up from germline, CDR1 is MNHEY and CDR2 is SVGAGI. This CDR3 reads CASSPTLLGGVDTF. The CDR3 nucleotides read TGTGCCAGCAGTCCGACCCTGCTAGGTGGTGTTGACACCTTC.

This rearrangement joins TRBV4-1 to TRBJ2-7, with D possibly TRBD2 on 7 matching bases. Germline V gives CDR1 MGHRA, CDR2 YSYEKL. The CDR3 contains 15 residues. V lost 0 bases to trimming and J lost 2 bases, with 11 bases between them. CDR3 DNA: TGCGCCAGCAGCCAAGATAGGGGGGGGGCCTACGAGCAGTACTTC. The encoded protein is CASSQDRGGAYEQYF.

The chain recombines TRBV7-3 with TRBJ1-1, with TRBD1 matching over 9 bases. The CDR3 consists of 14 residues. V lost 5 bases and J lost 5; bases outside the gene matches: 6. Looked up from germline, CDR1 is SGHTA and CDR2 is FQGTGA. DNA for the CDR3: TGTGCCAGCAGCCTGACAGGGGGGTATACTGAAGCTTTCTTT. It encodes CASSLTGGYTEAFF.

V usage is TRBV19 and J usage is TRBJ2-2; 7 bases are shared with TRBD1. This CDR3 is 13 amino acids long. V shed 6 bases, J shed 6 bases, and the junction held 4 bases outside the gene matches. In germline, CDR1 is LNHDA, CDR2 SQIVND (reference sequence). CDR3 in amino acids: CASSQGVAGELFF. The CDR3 DNA reads TGTGCCAGTAGCCAGGGGGTTGCCGGGGAGCTGTTTTTT.

The gene calls are TRBV11-2 and TRBJ1-1; D is unclear. The CDR3 spans 17 residues. V was cut by 3 bases and J by 4 bases, with 21 bases left in between. Germline CDR1 and CDR2: SGHAT and FQNNGV. The CDR3 region is CASSLKLRVGRGTEAFF. The CDR3 bases are TGTGCCAGCAGCTTGAAGCTGAGAGTAGGTCGGGGCACTGAAGCTTTCTTT. Combining the CDR3 with reference TRBV11-2 and TRBJ1-1 gives the whole variable domain EAGVAQSPRYKIIEKRQSVAFWCNPISGHATLYWYQQILGQGPKLLIQFQNNGVVDDSQLPKDRFSAERLKGVDSTLKIQPAKLEDSAVYLCASSLKLRVGRGTEAFFGQGTRLTVV.

The chain combines TRBV27 with TRBJ1-6; 7 positions match TRBD1. With V trimmed by 6 bases and J by 13 bases, 18 bases remained unmatched. This CDR3 is built from 16 residues. Germline loops: CDR1 MNHEY, CDR2 SMNVEV (reference sequence). Here the CDR3 reads CASSESPLTGRAPLHF. As DNA, the CDR3 is TGTGCCAGCAGCGAATCTCCCCTGACAGGGCGGGCGCCCCTCCACTTT.

This rearrangement joins TRBV5-1 to TRBJ1-1; the D gene is possibly TRBD1 (6 bases). The V gene lost 6 bases and the J gene lost 7 bases, with 19 bases spanning the gap. The CDR3 consists of 14 residues. Germline CDR1 SGHRS, CDR2 YFSETQ. CDR3 nucleotide sequence: TGCGCCAGCAACCCAGGGGAAGGAACTGGTGAAGCTTTCTTT. As protein: CASNPGEGTGEAFF. Filled out from reference TRBV5-1 and TRBJ1-1, the complete variable domain reads KAGVTQTPRYLIKTRGQQVTLSCSPISGHRSVSWYQQTPGQGLQFLFEYFSETQRNKGNFPGRFSGRQFSNSRSEMNVSTLELGDSALYLCASNPGEGTGEAFFGQGTRLTVV.

The rearrangement uses TRBV28 and TRBJ2-7; 7 nucleotides align to TRBD1. The length of the CDR3 is 15 residues. V lost 4 bases and J lost 3; bases outside the gene matches: 9. CDR1 is MDHEN, CDR2 SYDVKM, per germline. The CDR3 nucleotides read TGTGCCAGCAGTTCAGGGGGAACCAGGGTCTACGAGCAGTACGTC. Encoded protein: CASSSGGTRVYEQYV.

The rearrangement uses TRBV10-1 and TRBJ2-5; 9 bases fit TRBD1. The V gene end was trimmed by 5 bases and the J gene end by 1 base; junction bases not matched to a gene: 2. Germline lookup yields CDR1 WNHNN and CDR2 SYGVQD (reference sequence). This CDR3 is 14 amino acids long. CDR3 region: CASSTGQGQETQYF. The CDR3 nucleotides are TGCGCCAGCAGTACGGGACAGGGCCAAGAGACCCAGTACTTC.

This clone has more than one count but fewer than ten. This sequence joins TRBV3-1 (or the pseudogene TRBV3-2) and TRBJ1-1; 9 bases line up with TRBD1. Germline V lookup: CDR1 LGHDT, CDR2 YNNKEL (reference sequence). CDR3 length: 20 residues. Trimming removed 6 bases from V and 4 bases from J; junction bases left unmatched: 24. The chain's CDR3 is CASSTNPGTGKRGSGTEAFF. In DNA form, the CDR3 reads TGTGCCAGCAGTACTAATCCCGGGACAGGGAAGAGGGGGTCAGGCACTGAAGCTTTCTTT.

V usage is TRBV5-1 and J usage is TRBJ1-4; 10 bases fit TRBD1. Germline values: CDR1 SGHRS, CDR2 YFSETQ. V lost 8 bases to trimming and J lost 2 bases; unmatched junction nucleotides: 6. The length of the CDR3 is 15 residues. The CDR3 nucleotides read TGCGCCAGTCAGACAGGGGGCAGTACTAATGAAAAACTGTTTTTT. Translation gives CASQTGGSTNEKLFF.

This clone occurred a few times. The rearrangement joins TRBV6-7 to TRBJ1-5, with no clear D. TRBV6-7 is an ORF, with its function uncertain. Trimming pared 2 bases from V and 4 bases from J, leaving 9 bases between. There are 14 residues in the CDR3. CDR3 nucleotides: TGTGCCAGCAGTTACGAAATGCGGAATCAGCCCCAGCATTTT. Its translation is CASSYEMRNQPQHF.

The genes are TRBV6-5 and TRBJ1-5; a weak D match, TRBD1 (5 bases). The CDR3 runs to 13 residues. The germline gives CDR1 MNHEY, CDR2 SVGAGI. Trimming took 7 bases from V and 7 from J, leaving 14 bases between them. The CDR3 is CASILRGGQPQHF. DNA for the CDR3: TGTGCCAGCATTTTAAGGGGTGGACAGCCCCAGCATTTT.